This T cell receptor beta chain was sequenced for a study of beta chain features in type 1 diabetes. The entirety of the isolated RNA underwent reverse transcription, so expressed TCRB transcripts were sequenced. Sequencing was performed with immunoSEQ multiplex PCR; in TCRdb, only in-frame clones are kept and a portion is missing. Among about 220,000 clones listed, approximately 11% were seen once. V gave up 4 bases and J gave up 11 bases, with 14 bases separating them. CDR1 is SQVTM and CDR2 is ANQGSEA in the germline V gene. This CDR3 has 11 residues. The rearrangement uses TRBV29-1 and TRBJ2-5; D ambiguous. Sample: central memory CD4+ T cells from blood. The receptor was isolated from a man between 18 and 35 years old in good health. The CDR3 DNA reads TGCAGCGTTGGTGTGTTTGGAGAGCAGTACTTC. Encoded protein: CSVGVFGEQYF. Filled out from reference TRBV29-1 and TRBJ2-5, the complete variable domain reads SAVISQKPSRDICQRGTSLTIQCQVDSQVTMMFWYRQQPGQSLTLIATANQGSEATYESGFVIDKFPISRPNLTFSTLTVSNMSPEDSSIYLCSVGVFGEQYFGPGTRLLVL.